A single sample is the source of the 30 T cell receptor beta chains below, sequenced in a study of CD8 T cells in Susac syndrome. RNA, at about 0.45 to 1 ug, was reverse transcribed with random hexamers. TCRdb reanalysed the immunoSEQ multiplex PCR reads using MiXCR and keeps one entry per CDR3 protein. The top ten hold approximately 0.15% of the sample, which has around 170,000 distinct CDR3 sequences, about 95% seen once. The specimen sequenced was CD8+ T cells from PBMCs. All receptors derive from a human donor with Susac syndrome.

V gene TRBV7-9 combines with J gene TRBJ1-1; D remains ambiguous. Germline V gene data show CDR1 as SEHNR and CDR2 as FQNEAQ (reference sequence). V lost 1 base, J lost 0 bases, and 6 bases lay in between. The CDR3 runs 14 residues. CDR3 bases: TGTGCCAGCAGCTTAGAACAGATGAACACTGAAGCTTTCTTT. As protein: CASSLEQMNTEAFF.

The CDR3 bases are TGTGCCAGCAGTTTAGATGGGAGACTAGCGGGAGCCAATGAGCAGTTCTTC. Its protein product is CASSLDGRLAGANEQFF. The V call is TRBV12-3 or TRBV12-4, the J call TRBJ2-1; 12 nucleotides agree with TRBD2. With V trimmed by 1 base and J by 6 bases, 7 bases remained unmatched. The CDR3 loop spans 17 amino acids.

This chain connects TRBV2 to TRBJ1-4, with D perhaps matching TRBD1 (6 bases). Germline CDR1 reads SNHLY; CDR2 reads FYNNEI. The CDR3 is 15 residues long. V dropped 3 bases and J dropped 4 bases, with 12 bases sitting between them. CDR3 sequence reads: CASSDNGQINEKLFF. As DNA, the CDR3 is TGTGCCAGCAGTGATAACGGACAGATTAATGAAAAACTGTTTTTT.

The chain joins TRBV4-1 to TRBJ1-2; no definite D call. V gave up 1 base and J gave up 1 base, with 7 bases separating them. CDR3 size: 14 residues. Germline lookup yields CDR1 MGHRA and CDR2 YSYEKL. CDR3: CASSQVVVNYGYTF. The CDR3 nucleotides are TGCGCCAGCAGCCAAGTTGTGGTTAACTATGGCTACACCTTC.

The chain joins TRBV14 to TRBJ2-1, with 14 positions matching TRBD2. The length of the CDR3 is 16 residues. Germline V gives CDR1 SGHDN, CDR2 FVKESK. V trimming: 3 bases; J trimming: 8 bases; junction bases outside the gene matches: 6. The CDR3 bases are TGTGCCAGCAGCCAGGCGACTAGCGGGAGGGCCGATGAGCAGTTCTTC. This codes for CASSQATSGRADEQFF.

The V call is TRBV29-1, the J call TRBJ2-1; no firm D call. Trimming removed 4 bases from V and 0 bases from J, with 13 bases in between. The germline CDR1 and CDR2 sequences are SQVTM and ANQGSEA. The CDR3 covers 15 residues. The CDR3: CSVAKVLSSYNEQFF. CDR3 DNA sequence: TGCAGCGTTGCTAAGGTTTTAAGCTCCTACAATGAGCAGTTCTTC.

V usage is TRBV3-1 and J usage is TRBJ2-1; 10 bases line up with TRBD2. From germline, CDR1 is LGHDT and CDR2 YNNKEL (reference sequence). CDR3 length: 17 residues. Unmatched junction bases numbered 8, after V lost 1 base and J lost 5 bases. This CDR3 reads CASSQGASGRRDNEQFF. For the CDR3, the DNA is TGTGCCAGCAGCCAAGGGGCTAGCGGGAGACGCGACAATGAGCAGTTCTTC.

This clonotype came up once. The CDR3 DNA is TGTGCCAGCAGCTTCGGGAGACCGAAATACAATGAGCAGTTCTTC. This translates into CASSFGRPKYNEQFF. This sequence joins TRBV7-9 and TRBJ2-1; D may be TRBD2 (6 bases). Between the trimmed V and J ends, which lost 3 bases and 4 bases, there was a span of 13 bases. This CDR3 is 15 amino acids long. Per germline, CDR1 SEHNR and CDR2 FQNEAQ (reference sequence).

The chain links TRBV4-1 to TRBJ2-5; 16 positions match TRBD2. The CDR3 is 21 amino acids. V shed 3 bases, J shed 9 bases, and the junction held 22 bases outside the gene matches. Germline V gene data show CDR1 as MGHRA and CDR2 as YSYEKL. CDR3 nucleotide sequence: TGCGCCAGCAGCCACCCTAAGGCCGGGACTAGCGGGAGGGCCCGTCAGGGGGCCCAGTACTTC. Translated: CASSHPKAGTSGRARQGAQYF.

On this clonotype itself: One junction end does not reproduce the germline sequence, and a read error may be involved. The rearrangement joins TRBV27 to TRBJ2-7; 10 bases map to TRBD1. The CDR3 sequence is 15 residues long. CDR1 and CDR2 from the germline V gene are MNHEY and SMNVEV (reference sequence). DNA of the CDR3: TGTGCCAGCAGTCTATCGACAGGGGGCTACTACGAGCAGTACTTC. This sequence encodes CASSLSTGGYYEQYF.

The rearrangement joins TRBV5-1 to TRBJ2-7; 9 nucleotides agree with TRBD1. V lost 0 bases, J lost 2 bases, and 3 bases stayed unmatched. Germline assignment: CDR1 SGHRS and CDR2 YFSETQ. The CDR3 is 15 residues long. The chain's CDR3 is CASSLAGDRAYEQYF. In DNA form, the CDR3 reads TGCGCCAGCAGCTTGGCTGGGGACAGGGCCTACGAGCAGTACTTC. Together with reference TRBV5-1 and TRBJ2-7, the CDR3 gives the full variable domain: KAGVTQTPRYLIKTRGQQVTLSCSPISGHRSVSWYQQTPGQGLQFLFEYFSETQRNKGNFPGRFSGRQFSNSRSEMNVSTLELGDSALYLCASSLAGDRAYEQYFGPGTRLTVT.

This chain links TRBV4-1 with TRBJ2-7; the D gene is possibly TRBD1 (5 bases). There are 15 residues in the CDR3. Trimming pared 1 base from V and 6 bases from J, leaving 16 bases between. Germline CDR1 is MGHRA and CDR2 is YSYEKL. DNA of the CDR3: TGCGCCAGCAGCCAAGGAGATTTGTCCAGGGCCGAGCAGTACTTC. As protein: CASSQGDLSRAEQYF.

This clonotype was counted once. The chain employs TRBV9 and TRBJ1-2, with 8 bases that match TRBD1. V shed 3 bases, J shed 5 bases, and the junction held 15 bases outside the gene matches. In germline, CDR1 is SGDLS, CDR2 YYNGEE. This CDR3 region has 17 residues. DNA of the CDR3: TGTGCCAGCAGCGCCGCAGACGACAGGGGCCCTTCTTATGGCTACACCTTC. It yields the protein CASSAADDRGPSYGYTF. The full variable domain, rest sourced from reference TRBV9 and TRBJ1-2, is DSGVTQTPKHLITATGQRVTLRCSPRSGDLSVYWYQQSLDQGLQFLIQYYNGEERAKGNILERFSAQQFPDLHSELNLSSLELGDSALYFCASSAADDRGPSYGYTFGSGTRLTVV.

This clonotype was seen once. The chain has TRBV5-6 and TRBJ2-7; D unresolved. Trimming removed 2 bases from V and 2 bases from J, with 11 bases in between. The germline V gene has CDR1 SGHDT and CDR2 YYEEEE. The CDR3 is 14 residues long. CDR3 loop: CASSLVIQTYEQYF. In DNA, the CDR3 is TGTGCCAGCAGCTTAGTGATCCAAACCTACGAGCAGTACTTC.

The rearrangement joins TRBV5-1 to TRBJ1-2; no clear D gene. V gave up 4 bases and J gave up 3 bases, with 10 bases separating them. CDR1 and CDR2 (germline): SGHRS, YFSETQ. This CDR3 comprises 13 residues. The CDR3 spells CASSHDWDYGYTF. Here the CDR3 DNA reads TGCGCCAGCAGCCACGACTGGGACTATGGCTACACCTTC.

V is TRBV19 and J is TRBJ2-2; D is undetermined. V lost 11 bases and J 5 bases, leaving 12 bases between the germline ends. The germline CDR1 and CDR2 sequences are LNHDA and SQIVND (reference sequence). The CDR3 is 12 amino acids. The CDR3 protein is CALRRITGELFF. The CDR3 DNA reads TGTGCCCTCCGGAGAATTACCGGGGAGCTGTTTTTT.

The chain uses TRBV19 and TRBJ1-1; D not certain. The CDR3 runs 17 residues. Trimming left V 5 bases short and J 1 base short, with 20 bases between. Germline V lookup: CDR1 LNHDA, CDR2 SQIVND (reference sequence). CDR3 loop: CASSFSTLKTGNTEAFF. DNA for the CDR3: TGTGCCAGTAGTTTTTCGACCTTGAAGACGGGGAACACTGAAGCTTTCTTT.

The chain has TRBV28 and TRBJ2-5; 8 positions match TRBD1. The CDR3 runs to 16 residues. Per germline, CDR1 MDHEN and CDR2 SYDVKM. J gave up 5 bases and V 6 bases, and 14 bases lay outside the gene matches. The CDR3 region has the DNA TGTGCCAGCAGATCGAGTGGGACAGGTGAAGGCGAGACCCAGTACTTC. Amino acids: CASRSSGTGEGETQYF. The full variable domain, its missing parts supplied by reference TRBV28 and TRBJ2-5, is DVKVTQSSRYLVKRTGEKVFLECVQDMDHENMFWYRQDPGLGLRLIYFSYDVKMKEKGDIPEGYSVSREKKERFSLILESASTNQTSMYLCASRSSGTGEGETQYFGPGTRLLVL.

The V call is TRBV13, the J call TRBJ2-1; 8 nucleotides agree with TRBD2. In germline, CDR1 is PRHDT, CDR2 FYEKMQ (reference sequence). The CDR3 totals 14 residues. V was clipped by 5 bases and J by 10 bases; unmatched bases: 10. CDR3 amino acids: CASSLRGGPNEQFF. CDR3 DNA sequence: TGTGCCAGCAGCCTCCGGGGGGGACCTAACGAGCAGTTCTTC.

V is TRBV11-2 and J is TRBJ2-3, with 9 bases fitting TRBD1. The CDR3 sequence is 16 residues long. The V and J ends lost 4 bases and 4 bases, in that order; junction bases with no gene match: 9. Germline assignment: CDR1 SGHAT and CDR2 FQNNGV. CDR3 DNA sequence: TGTGCCAGCAGCTCCCGACAGGGGGAAAACGCAGATACGCAGTATTTT. This codes for CASSSRQGENADTQYF.

The genes are TRBV9 and TRBJ2-5, with D possibly matching TRBD1 (5 bases). The length of the CDR3 is 13 residues. Between the trimmed V and J ends, which lost 2 bases and 3 bases, there was a span of 8 bases. Per germline, CDR1 SGDLS and CDR2 YYNGEE. The CDR3 nucleotides are TGTGCCAGCAGCGTGGGGCCAGAAGAGACCCAGTACTTC. It encodes CASSVGPEETQYF.

The genes are TRBV7-9 and TRBJ2-3; possible D gene TRBD2, 5 bases. The length of the CDR3 is 14 residues. In germline, CDR1 is SEHNR, CDR2 FQNEAQ (reference sequence). V lost 4 bases and J lost 2, with 10 bases in between. CDR3 protein: CASSSEGDTDTQYF. DNA for the CDR3: TGTGCCAGCAGCTCCGAGGGAGACACAGATACGCAGTATTTT.

The rearrangement links TRBV5-1 to TRBJ1-1, with D tentatively TRBD1 (6 bases). V was trimmed by 0 bases and J by 4 bases, leaving 13 bases between them. Germline V gene sequence: CDR1 SGHRS, CDR2 YFSETQ. The CDR3 contains 15 residues. This CDR3 reads CASSLDGGMGTEAFF. DNA for the CDR3: TGCGCCAGCAGCTTGGATGGGGGCATGGGCACTGAAGCTTTCTTT.

The chain couples TRBV9 to TRBJ2-1, with D perhaps TRBD2 (6 bases). Germline V gene data show CDR1 as SGDLS and CDR2 as YYNGEE. CDR3 length: 14 amino acids. V was cut by 7 bases and J by 5 bases, with 16 bases left in between. The CDR3 spells CASGHPGGNNEQFF. The CDR3 DNA is TGTGCCAGCGGACACCCCGGGGGAAACAATGAGCAGTTCTTC.

This sequence joins TRBV20-1 and TRBJ2-7, with 7 bases matching TRBD2. This CDR3 has 15 amino acids. V dropped 0 bases and J dropped 3; count of bases not matched to a gene: 8. The germline V gene encodes CDR1 DFQATT and CDR2 SNEGSKA (reference sequence). CDR3 loop: CSARDEASGFYEQYF. CDR3 sequence (DNA): TGCAGTGCTAGAGATGAGGCTAGCGGATTCTACGAGCAGTACTTC.

The CDR3: CATSDRASDPETQYF. CDR3 coding DNA: TGTGCCACCAGTGACCGCGCGAGCGACCCAGAGACCCAGTACTTC. This chain uses TRBV24-1 with TRBJ2-5; no definite D call. The CDR3 runs 15 residues. V dropped 4 bases and J dropped 4 bases, with 15 bases sitting between them. Germline loops: CDR1 KGHDR, CDR2 SFDVKD.

The chain has TRBV27 and TRBJ1-2; D is ambiguous. From germline, CDR1 is MNHEY and CDR2 SMNVEV (reference sequence). The CDR3 length is 17 residues. The ends were cut back, 5 bases at V and 0 bases at J, with 19 bases in the middle. In DNA form, the CDR3 reads TGTGCCAGCAGTCCCGAACGGGCTGTTTCAGCTAACTATGGCTACACCTTC. This sequence encodes CASSPERAVSANYGYTF.

This clonotype was seen more than once but under ten times. The chain joins TRBV5-6 to TRBJ2-7; no definite D call. V gave up 2 bases and J gave up 1 base, with 7 bases separating them. From germline, CDR1 is SGHDT and CDR2 YYEEEE. The CDR3 loop spans 13 amino acids. CDR3 loop: CASSFRSSYEQYF. Here the CDR3 DNA reads TGTGCCAGCAGCTTTCGGTCGTCCTACGAGCAGTACTTC.

The chain has TRBV4-1 and TRBJ2-5, with 12 positions matching TRBD2. The CDR3 sequence is 15 residues long. In germline, CDR1 is MGHRA, CDR2 YSYEKL. The V segment lost 2 bases and the J segment 5 bases; nucleotides outside the gene matches: 3. CDR3 in DNA: TGCGCCAGCAGCCAACTAGCGGGGGGGCGGGAGACCCAGTACTTC. This gives the protein CASSQLAGGRETQYF.

The chain joins TRBV9 to TRBJ1-3; a weak D match, TRBD1 (5 bases). This CDR3 contains 15 residues. The germline V gene has CDR1 SGDLS and CDR2 YYNGEE. The V gene lost 2 bases and the J gene lost 2 bases, with 11 bases spanning the gap. The CDR3, as DNA: TGTGCCAGCAGCGTTCAGGGTACCCCTGGAAACACCATATATTTT. This gives the protein CASSVQGTPGNTIYF.